In this sample, the clone carrying this T cell receptor beta chain turned up once. The data stem from a study of Ad26.COV2.S vaccination and SARS-CoV-2 variants. Study context: Donor participated within the Ad26.COV2.S arm of the COV1001 trial. Administration of Ad26.COV2.S was intramuscular, either once or twice 56 days apart.

The V and J ends lost 4 bases and 3 bases, in that order; junction bases with no gene match: 7. Germline CDR1 and CDR2: SGHRS and YFSETQ. The CDR3 runs 16 residues. Treatment defined: some 19 received Ad26.COV2.S at low or high dose, single or two shots; several received placebo; per-sample allocation not given. Sampling was performed 63 days after the first vaccine or placebo injection. Using immunoSEQ multiplex PCR, the repertoire was profiled, and TCRdb retains in-frame clones only, with some absent. The repertoire holds about 350,000 clones, roughly 90% seen once, with around 5.3% in the top ten.

The sequenced sample was peripheral blood, obtained in a trial of Ad26.COV2.S vaccine versus placebo. The chain recombines TRBV5-1 with TRBJ2-1, with 10 bases aligning to TRBD1. The source of this sequence is a person between 18 and 65 years old who received the Ad26.COV2.S COVID-19 vaccine or a placebo. CDR3 DNA sequence: TGCGCCAGCAGCCCCCGGACAGGGGGTCTCTACAATGAGCAGTTCTTC. This encodes CASSPRTGGLYNEQFF.